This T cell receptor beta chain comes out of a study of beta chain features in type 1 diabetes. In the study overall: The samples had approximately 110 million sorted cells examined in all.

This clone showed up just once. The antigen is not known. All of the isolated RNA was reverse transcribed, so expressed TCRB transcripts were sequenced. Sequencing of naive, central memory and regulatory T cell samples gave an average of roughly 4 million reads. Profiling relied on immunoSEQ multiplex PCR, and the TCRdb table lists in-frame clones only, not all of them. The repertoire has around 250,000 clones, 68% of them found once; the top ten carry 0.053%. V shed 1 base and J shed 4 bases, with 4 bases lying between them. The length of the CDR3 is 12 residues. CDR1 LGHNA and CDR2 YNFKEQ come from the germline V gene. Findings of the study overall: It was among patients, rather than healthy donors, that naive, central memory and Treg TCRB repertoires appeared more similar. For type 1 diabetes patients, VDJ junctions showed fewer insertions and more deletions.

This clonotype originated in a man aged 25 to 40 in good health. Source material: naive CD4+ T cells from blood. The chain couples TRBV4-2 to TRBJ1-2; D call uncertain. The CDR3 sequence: CASSQGTYGYTF. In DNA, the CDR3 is TGTGCCAGCAGCCAAGGAACCTATGGCTACACCTTC.